One T cell receptor beta chain is described in this entry. The target antigen is unknown. The sample belongs to a study of radiation and T cells in renal cell carcinoma. General study points: From baseline, blood top tumor clonotypes peaked at 2 weeks post-radiation.

The time point denotes: blood 2 weeks post-SBRT. Sample treatment: 15 Gy SBRT to primary tumor, nephrectomy 4 weeks later. Serial blood draws occurred at baseline and 2 and 4 weeks post-SBRT. Libraries were prepared by immunoSEQ multiplex PCR; TCRdb keeps only in-frame clonotypes and omits some of them. The sample records 150,000 to 160,000 clones, roughly 87% being singletons. This CDR3 has 13 amino acids. The V gene's germline CDR1 is KGHSH and CDR2 LQKENI. The ends lost 5 bases at V and 5 bases at J; junction bases unmatched: 3. The source was blood, collected from a patient whose treatment included radiotherapy and nephrectomy. The rearrangement links TRBV18 to TRBJ2-1; 7 bases are a match to TRBD2. The source of this sequence is a woman aged 45-65 years with renal cell carcinoma. The CDR3 sequence: CASSEGLDNEQFF. In DNA, the CDR3 is TGTGCCAGCTCAGAAGGACTAGACAATGAGCAGTTCTTC.